This is a list of T cell receptor beta chains from one sample in a study of beta chain features in type 1 diabetes. TCRdb's copy holds only in-frame clones and misses some; the assay was immunoSEQ multiplex PCR. The data contain 500,000 to 650,000 clones, about an eighth of them singletons. The specimen was naive CD4+ T cells from blood. These receptors were collected from a man between 25 and 39 years old with type 1 diabetes. Both conserved end residues are part of each CDR3. A D gene is named only where the DNA matches it firmly. Not every row has a clone size; where given, it reads once, few, many or a size class.

clone_size d_call j_call v_call cdr3_aa cdr3_nt
few TRBD2 TRBJ2-1 TRBV4-1 CASSLSLAGSYNEQFF TGCGCCAGCAGCCTCTCGCTAGCGGGGTCCTACAATGAGCAGTTCTTC
- - TRBJ1-2 TRBV5-6 CASSLTGLNYGYTF TGTGCCAGCAGCTTGACGGGGCTCAACTATGGCTACACCTTC
few - TRBJ2-3 TRBV5-1 CASSYPRETDTQYF TGCGCCAGCAGCTATCCTCGTGAAACAGATACGCAGTATTTT
few - TRBJ2-7 TRBV6-5 CASSYTGKKNEQYF TGTGCCAGCAGTTACACAGGGAAGAAAAACGAGCAGTACTTC
few - TRBJ2-2 TRBV5-1 CASSLNRNTGELFF TGCGCCAGCAGCTTGAACCGGAACACCGGGGAGCTGTTTTTT
few TRBD1 TRBJ2-1 TRBV7-9 CASSSRGLDNEQFF TGTGCCAGCAGCTCCAGGGGGCTGGACAATGAGCAGTTCTTC
- TRBD1 TRBJ1-4 TRBV7-8 CASSYDRGANEKLFF TGTGCCAGCAGCTACGACAGGGGGGCAAATGAAAAACTGTTTTTT
few - TRBJ2-7 TRBV7-8 CASSRQDGGEQYF TGTGCCAGCAGCCGACAGGACGGAGGAGAGCAGTACTTC
few - TRBJ1-6 TRBV30 CAWTRQYRDHSPLHF TGTGCCTGGACGAGACAGTATAGGGATCATTCACCCCTCCACTTT
few TRBD1 TRBJ2-1 TRBV9 CASSVGEGALGEQFF TGTGCCAGCAGCGTAGGAGAGGGGGCGCTGGGTGAGCAGTTCTTC
- TRBD1 TRBJ2-5 TRBV5-4 CASSGTGGQETQYF TGTGCCAGCAGCGGGACAGGGGGACAAGAGACCCAGTACTTC
few TRBD1 TRBJ1-2 TRBV6-6 CMISGRDRSGYTF TGTATGATAAGTGGTCGGGACAGATCTGGCTACACCTTC
few TRBD2 TRBJ2-2 TRBV5-1 CASSPGLAGARTGELFF TGCGCCAGCAGCCCGGGACTAGCGGGGGCCCGAACCGGGGAGCTGTTTTTT
few TRBD1 TRBJ2-5 TRBV7-3 CASSPGTGEETQYF TGTGCCAGCAGCCCCGGGACAGGGGAAGAGACCCAGTACTTC
few - TRBJ2-1 TRBV9 CASSVVGESYNEQFF TGTGCCAGCAGCGTAGTCGGGGAGTCCTACAATGAGCAGTTCTTC
few TRBD1 TRBJ2-1 TRBV7-2 CASSLGTGSYNEQFF TGTGCCAGCAGCTTAGGGACAGGCTCCTACAATGAGCAGTTCTTC
few - TRBJ2-3 TRBV7-9 CASTPPAGAYTDTQYF TGTGCCAGCACCCCTCCGGCGGGGGCCTACACAGATACGCAGTATTTT
few - TRBJ1-6 TRBV10-3 CAISGGPGDNSPLHF TGTGCCATCAGTGGAGGTCCGGGGGATAATTCACCCCTCCACTTT
- - TRBJ2-2 TRBV19 CASSKGTGDPPRELFF TGTGCCAGTAGTAAGGGGACTGGAGATCCACCCAGGGAGCTGTTTTTT
- - TRBJ1-2 TRBV5-6 CASSSQRGAVYGYTF TGTGCCAGCAGCTCCCAAAGGGGGGCTGTCTATGGCTACACCTTC
many - TRBJ2-5 TRBV10-3 CAISGEYQETQYF TGTGCCATCAGTGGAGAGTACCAAGAGACCCAGTACTTC
- - TRBJ2-3 TRBV14 CASSQAGVTDTQYF TGTGCCAGCAGCCAAGCGGGGGTCACAGATACGCAGTATTTT
few - TRBJ2-7 TRBV7-8 CASSFQGGDEQYF TGTGCCAGCAGCTTCCAGGGTGGCGACGAGCAGTACTTC
few - TRBJ1-1 TRBV6-1 CASATRGGIEAFF TGTGCCAGCGCCACAAGAGGAGGAATTGAAGCTTTCTTT
- - TRBJ2-3 TRBV11-3 CASSPAENTQYF TGTGCCAGCAGCCCCGCAGAGAATACGCAGTATTTT
- - TRBJ1-2 TRBV10-3 CASQGGSNYGYTF TGTGCCTCACAGGGAGGATCTAACTATGGCTACACCTTC
few - TRBJ2-1 TRBV7-6 CASSFGTDEGEQFF TGTGCCAGCAGCTTCGGGACTGACGAAGGGGAGCAGTTCTTC